This TCR beta chain was observed in a study of T cell repertoires in cytomegalovirus infection (dated by TCRdb to the late 2010s). With regard to the full study: Peptide stimulations targeted recently identified HLA-C-restricted CMV epitopes, whose presentation resists viral immunomodulation, together with well-studied HLA-B-restricted epitopes. The HLA type of each donor mattered for the analysis, because public TCR beta signatures pointed to carriage of CMV infection along with the matching HLA type. The paper as a whole reports these results and caveats: The ex vivo response was dominated by HLA-C-restricted CMV-specific TCR beta clonotypes, which also provided the single most frequent clonotype in two of eight donors. Carriers of CMV infection plus the relevant HLA type were discriminated by the cumulative frequency of public TCR beta family members in the study cohort and in an independent 352-donor cohort.

The table lists this clonotype with a few counts. The antigen it binds to is not known. The record has no base qualities; no much larger clone is one base away. The treatment or condition tag for this specimen amounts to: in vitro stimulation with specific CMV peptide epitopes to enrich CMV-specific T cells. The germline V end is reduced by 7 bases and the J end by 6 bases; junction bases left unmatched: 10. Sequences LNHDA (CDR1) and SQIVND (CDR2) are obtained from the germline V gene (reference sequence). Including cysteine and phenylalanine, the CDR3 has 15 amino acids. The kept DNA is CDR3 alone, 45 bases in frame from the first base. The sequencer listed for this sample is Illumina HiSeq 1500. TCRdb trimmed the raw reads at Q25, called clones with MiXCR and kept productive beta chains. One record per CDR3 amino acid sequence lists the most common genes and DNA. Recorded for this sample are some 920,000 distinct CDR3 sequences; around 30% of them occurred a single time. The ten largest clones add up to roughly 13% of the sample.

This chain is built from TRBV19 and TRBJ2-1; TRBD1 agrees with 9 junctional bases. The sample in question was cultured CD8+ T cells from PBMCs, obtained from culture after CMV antigen stimulation. The sequence was collected from a human donor in good health (CMV status not recorded). Some clones in this sample may be carry-over from other donors' samples. CDR3 protein: CASKQGEDRGNEQFF. The DNA sequence is as follows: TGTGCCAGTAAGCAAGGGGAGGACAGGGGCAATGAGCAGTTCTTC.